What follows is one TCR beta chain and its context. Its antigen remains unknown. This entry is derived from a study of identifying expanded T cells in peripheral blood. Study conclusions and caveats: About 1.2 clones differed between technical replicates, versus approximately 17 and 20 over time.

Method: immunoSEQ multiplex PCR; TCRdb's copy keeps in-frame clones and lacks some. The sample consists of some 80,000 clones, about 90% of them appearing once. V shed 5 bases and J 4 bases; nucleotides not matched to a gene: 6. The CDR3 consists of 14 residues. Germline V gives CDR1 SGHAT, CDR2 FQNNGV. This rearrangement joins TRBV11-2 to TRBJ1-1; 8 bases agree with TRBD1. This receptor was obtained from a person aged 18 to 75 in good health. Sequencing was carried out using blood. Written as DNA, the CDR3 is TGTGCCAGCAGCCCGGGACAGGTGGTCACTGAAGCTTTCTTT. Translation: CASSPGQVVTEAFF.